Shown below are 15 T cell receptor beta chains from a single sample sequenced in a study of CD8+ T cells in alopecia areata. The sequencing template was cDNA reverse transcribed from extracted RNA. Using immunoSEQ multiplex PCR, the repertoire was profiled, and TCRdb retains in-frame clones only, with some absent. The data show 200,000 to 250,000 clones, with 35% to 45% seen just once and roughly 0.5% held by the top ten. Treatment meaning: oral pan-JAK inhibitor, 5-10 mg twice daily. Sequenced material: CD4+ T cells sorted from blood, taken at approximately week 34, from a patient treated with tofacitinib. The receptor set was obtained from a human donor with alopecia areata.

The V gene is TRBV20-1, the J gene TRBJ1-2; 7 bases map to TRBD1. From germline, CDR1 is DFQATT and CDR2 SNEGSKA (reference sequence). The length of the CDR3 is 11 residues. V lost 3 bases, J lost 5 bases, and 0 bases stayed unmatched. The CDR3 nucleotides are TGCAGTGCTAGGACAGGGTATGGCTACACCTTC. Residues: CSARTGYGYTF.

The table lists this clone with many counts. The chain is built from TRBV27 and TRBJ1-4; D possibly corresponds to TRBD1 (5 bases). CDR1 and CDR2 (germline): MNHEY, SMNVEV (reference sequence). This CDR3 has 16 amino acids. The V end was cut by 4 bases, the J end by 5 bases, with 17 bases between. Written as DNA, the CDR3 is TGTGCCAGCAGTTCCCGAGGCAGGGCGCTCAATGAAAAACTGTTTTTT. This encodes CASSSRGRALNEKLFF.

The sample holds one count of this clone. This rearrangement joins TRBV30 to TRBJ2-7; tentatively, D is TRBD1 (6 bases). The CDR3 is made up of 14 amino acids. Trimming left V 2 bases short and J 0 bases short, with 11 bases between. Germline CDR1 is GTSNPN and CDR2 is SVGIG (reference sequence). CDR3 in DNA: TGTGCCTGGAGTATAGGGGGTAACTCCTACGAGCAGTACTTC. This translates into CAWSIGGNSYEQYF. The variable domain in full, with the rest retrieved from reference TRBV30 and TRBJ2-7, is SQTIHQWPATLVQPVGSPLSLECTVEGTSNPNLYWYRQAAGRGLQLLFYSVGIGQISSEVPQNLSASRPQDRQFILSSKKLLLSDSGFYLCAWSIGGNSYEQYFGPGTRLTVT.

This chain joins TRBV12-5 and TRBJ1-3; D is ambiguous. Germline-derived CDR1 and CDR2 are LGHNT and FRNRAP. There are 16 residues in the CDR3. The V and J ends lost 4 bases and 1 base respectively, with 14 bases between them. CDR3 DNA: TGTGCTAGTGGTTATGCGGGCAGCCCATCTGGAAACACCATATATTTT. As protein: CASGYAGSPSGNTIYF.

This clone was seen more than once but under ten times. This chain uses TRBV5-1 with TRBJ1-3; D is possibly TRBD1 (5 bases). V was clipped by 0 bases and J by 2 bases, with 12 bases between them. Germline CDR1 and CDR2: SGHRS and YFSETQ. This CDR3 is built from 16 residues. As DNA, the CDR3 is TGCGCCAGCAGCTTGGTCCCCGGGGCCCCTGGAAACACCATATATTTT. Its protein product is CASSLVPGAPGNTIYF.

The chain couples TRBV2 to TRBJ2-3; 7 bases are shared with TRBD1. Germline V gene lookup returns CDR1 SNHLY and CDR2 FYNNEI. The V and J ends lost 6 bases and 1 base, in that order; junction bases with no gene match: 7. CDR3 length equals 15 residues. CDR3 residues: CASRKGTARTDTQYF. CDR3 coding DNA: TGTGCCAGCAGGAAAGGGACAGCTCGCACAGATACGCAGTATTTT.

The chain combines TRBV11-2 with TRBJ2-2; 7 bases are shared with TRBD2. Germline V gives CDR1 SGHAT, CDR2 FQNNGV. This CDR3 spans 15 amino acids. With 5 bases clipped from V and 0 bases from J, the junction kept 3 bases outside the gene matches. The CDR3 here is CASSQGGANTGELFF. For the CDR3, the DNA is TGTGCCAGCAGCCAGGGAGGGGCGAACACCGGGGAGCTGTTTTTT. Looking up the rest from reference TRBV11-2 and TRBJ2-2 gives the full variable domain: EAGVAQSPRYKIIEKRQSVAFWCNPISGHATLYWYQQILGQGPKLLIQFQNNGVVDDSQLPKDRFSAERLKGVDSTLKIQPAKLEDSAVYLCASSQGGANTGELFFGEGSRLTVL.

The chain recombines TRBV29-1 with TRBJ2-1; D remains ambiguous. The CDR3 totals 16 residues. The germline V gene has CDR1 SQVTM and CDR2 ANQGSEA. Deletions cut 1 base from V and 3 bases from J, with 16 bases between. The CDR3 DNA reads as TGCAGCGTTGAAGTGGGCTTGGGGTGGAGCTACAATGAGCAGTTCTTC. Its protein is CSVEVGLGWSYNEQFF.

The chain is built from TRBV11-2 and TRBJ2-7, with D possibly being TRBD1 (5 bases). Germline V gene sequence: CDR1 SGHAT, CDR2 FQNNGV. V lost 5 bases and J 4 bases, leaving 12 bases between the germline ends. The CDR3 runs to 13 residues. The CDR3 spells CASSLGRRYEQYF. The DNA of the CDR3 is TGTGCCAGCAGCCTGGGGCGGCGGTACGAGCAGTACTTC.

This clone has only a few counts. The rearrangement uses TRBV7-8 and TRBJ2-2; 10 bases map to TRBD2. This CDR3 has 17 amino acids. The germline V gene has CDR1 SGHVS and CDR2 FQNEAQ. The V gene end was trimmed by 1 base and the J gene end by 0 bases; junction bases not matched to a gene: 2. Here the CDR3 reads CASSLDGLAANTGELFF. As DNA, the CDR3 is TGTGCCAGCAGCTTAGACGGACTAGCGGCGAACACCGGGGAGCTGTTTTTT.

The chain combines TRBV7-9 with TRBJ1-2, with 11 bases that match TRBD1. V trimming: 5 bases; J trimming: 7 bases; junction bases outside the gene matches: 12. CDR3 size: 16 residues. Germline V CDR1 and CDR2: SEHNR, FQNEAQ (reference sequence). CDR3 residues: CASSPPRDRGYSGYTF. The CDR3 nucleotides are TGTGCCAGCAGCCCACCCCGGGACAGGGGGTATTCTGGCTACACCTTC.

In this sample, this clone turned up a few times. As DNA, the CDR3 is TGTGCCAGCTCACCTGTGGGCCCTGGAAACACCATATATTTT. Translating gives CASSPVGPGNTIYF. The chain has TRBV18 and TRBJ1-3; D not resolved. Trimming took off 3 bases at V and 2 bases at J, with 8 bases between the two ends. Germline V gene sequence: CDR1 KGHSH, CDR2 LQKENI. This CDR3 spans 14 amino acids.

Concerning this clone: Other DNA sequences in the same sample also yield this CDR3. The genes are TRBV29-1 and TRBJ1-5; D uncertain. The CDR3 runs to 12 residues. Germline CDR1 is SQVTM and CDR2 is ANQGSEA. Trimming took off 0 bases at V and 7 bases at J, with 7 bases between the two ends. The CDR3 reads CSVEDPGQPQHF. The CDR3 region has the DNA TGCAGCGTTGAAGATCCAGGCCAGCCCCAGCATTTT.

CDR3 coding DNA: TGTGCCAGTAGTCCCTTGACAGGTGGAAACTATGGCTACACCTTC. Translating gives CASSPLTGGNYGYTF. This sequence joins TRBV19 and TRBJ1-2, with D maybe TRBD1 (6 bases). The germline gives CDR1 LNHDA, CDR2 SQIVND (reference sequence). Trimming took 5 bases from V and 2 from J, leaving 15 bases between them. The CDR3 consists of 15 residues. Full variable domain (rest looked up from reference TRBV19 and TRBJ1-2): DGGITQSPKYLFRKEGQNVTLSCEQNLNHDAMYWYRQDPGQGLRLIYYSQIVNDFQKGDIAEGYSVSREKKESFPLTVTSAQKNPTAFYLCASSPLTGGNYGYTFGSGTRLTVV.

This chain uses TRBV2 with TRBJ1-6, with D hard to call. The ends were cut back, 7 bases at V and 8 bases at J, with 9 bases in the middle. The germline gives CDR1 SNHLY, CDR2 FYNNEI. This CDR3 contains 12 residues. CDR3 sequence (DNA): TGTGCCAGCAACCCCAATGATTCACCCCTCCACTTT. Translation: CASNPNDSPLHF.